These T cell receptor beta chains were read from a single sample in a study of blood T cell repertoires in COVID-19. The assay was immunoSEQ multiplex PCR, and TCRdb's table has in-frame clones only and misses some. This sample has 26,000 or so clones, with around nine tenths found just once. Sequenced input: peripheral blood. Receptors were obtained from a human donor in a cohort sampled during active COVID-19. Both conserved end residues are part of each CDR3. A D gene is named only where the DNA matches it firmly. For some rows the clone size is stated as once, few or many, or as a class when expanded; others skip it.

NA,NA,TRBV7-2,TRBJ2-1,TGTGCCAGCAGCTTAAAAAGGGGAGGAATCAATGAGCAGTTCTTC,CASSLKRGGINEQFF
TRBD1,NA,TRBV5-6,TRBJ1-2,TGTGCCAGCAGCTTGGTGGTGGGACAGGATGGAGGCTACACCTTC,CASSLVVGQDGGYTF
NA,few,TRBV11-2,TRBJ1-2,TGTGCCAGCAGCCTCACAGGATACGGCTACACCTTC,CASSLTGYGYTF
NA,NA,TRBV19,TRBJ2-3,TGTGCCAGTAGTATAGGGGCGGGGGCAGGAGGCACAGATACGCAGTATTTT,CASSIGAGAGGTDTQYF
TRBD1,NA,TRBV5-1,TRBJ2-7,TGCGCCAGCAGCTATACCGGGACAGGGGGCTACGAGCAGTACTTC,CASSYTGTGGYEQYF
NA,NA,TRBV15,TRBJ1-4,TGTGCCACCCAAGGGGGATCGACTAATGAAAAACTGTTTTTT,CATQGGSTNEKLFF
NA,NA,TRBV28,TRBJ2-7,TGTGCCAGCAGTTTACTCCTAGCGCTCCACGAGCAGTACTTC,CASSLLLALHEQYF
NA,NA,TRBV15,TRBJ1-5,TGTGCCACCAGCAGAGATAGTGGACAGTTAAATCAGCCCCAGCATTTT,CATSRDSGQLNQPQHF
TRBD2,NA,TRBV9,TRBJ2-7,TGTGCCAGCAGCCCCCAAGGGACTAGCGTAACCTACGAGCAGTACTTC,CASSPQGTSVTYEQYF
NA,NA,TRBV28,TRBJ1-2,TGTGCCAGCAGTCCGACAGGTTCCAACTATGGCTACACCTTC,CASSPTGSNYGYTF
TRBD1,NA,TRBV28,TRBJ1-3,TGTGCCAGCAGGACACAGGGGTGGGACACCATATATTTT,CASRTQGWDTIYF
TRBD1,NA,TRBV19,TRBJ1-2,TGTGCCAGTACCCAAGCGGACAGGTGGGGGTATGGCTACACCTTC,CASTQADRWGYGYTF
TRBD2,NA,TRBV7-8,TRBJ2-7,TGTGCCAGCAGCTTCGGACTAGCACGCGAGCAGTACTTC,CASSFGLAREQYF
TRBD2,once,TRBV4-2,TRBJ2-3,TGTGCCAGCAGCCAAGAGCCGGGACTAGCGGGAGGGAACACAGATACGCAGTATTTT,CASSQEPGLAGGNTDTQYF
NA,NA,TRBV6-5,TRBJ1-1,TGTGCCAGCAGTCAGGGACAGAACACTGAAGCTTTCTTT,CASSQGQNTEAFF
NA,NA,TRBV7-2,TRBJ2-7,TGTGCCAGCAGCTTAGTGGACAAAGCCTACGAGCAGTACTTC,CASSLVDKAYEQYF
NA,NA,TRBV7-9,TRBJ2-3,TGTGCCAGCAGCTCCCCGAAGGAGGCGGGGAGCACAGATACGCAGTATTTT,CASSSPKEAGSTDTQYF
NA,NA,TRBV20-1,TRBJ2-3,TGCAGTGCGAGTACAGCTGCCGGGGTGGATACGCAGTATTTT,CSASTAAGVDTQYF
NA,once,TRBV5-1,TRBJ1-1,TGCGCCAGCAGCACGGGAGGGCTGAACACTGAAGCTTTCTTT,CASSTGGLNTEAFF
NA,NA,TRBV5-1,TRBJ2-5,TGCGCCAGCAGCTTGAAGGAGGTGCGGGGAGGGGGTGAGACCCAGTACTTC,CASSLKEVRGGGETQYF
NA,NA,TRBV2,TRBJ1-5,TGTGCCAGCGGAGTTGAAGAGAACAGCAATCAGCCCCAGCATTTT,CASGVEENSNQPQHF
NA,NA,TRBV4-1,TRBJ2-1,TGCGCCAGCAGCCCCCTGCAGTGGGGGGGCCGAGGTGAGCAGTTCTTC,CASSPLQWGGRGEQFF
TRBD1,NA,TRBV7-3,TRBJ2-7,TGTGCCAGCAGCCCCTCTACAGGGGCCCATTGGAACGAGCAGTACTTC,CASSPSTGAHWNEQYF
NA,NA,TRBV5-4,TRBJ2-3,TGTGCCAGCAGCCCGGGACAAAGCACAGATACGCAGTATTTT,CASSPGQSTDTQYF
TRBD1,NA,TRBV19,TRBJ2-3,TGTGCCAGTAGTGGGACAGCTTATAGCACAGATACGCAGTATTTT,CASSGTAYSTDTQYF
TRBD1,once,TRBV11-2,TRBJ1-5,TGTGCCAGCAGCTTGACAGGGCCGTATCAGCCCCAGCATTTT,CASSLTGPYQPQHF
TRBD1,NA,TRBV15,TRBJ2-7,TGTGCCACCAGCGGCGGGACAGGGGTGTTCGGCGCCTACGAGCAGTACTTC,CATSGGTGVFGAYEQYF
TRBD2,NA,TRBV27,TRBJ2-1,TGTGCCAGCCAAATAGCGGGAGAAACTTGGAATGAGCAGTTCTTC,CASQIAGETWNEQFF
NA,NA,TRBV5-1,TRBJ1-3,TGCGCCAGCAGCGAGGTGGTAAGCTCTGGAAACACCATATATTTT,CASSEVVSSGNTIYF
NA,NA,TRBV19,TRBJ2-2,TGTGCCAGTAGTCGGCAGGGGAACACCGGGGAGCTGTTTTTT,CASSRQGNTGELFF
NA,NA,TRBV29-1,TRBJ1-1,TGCAGCATTGGTGGGGGGGCCAATGAAGCTTTCTTT,CSIGGGANEAFF
TRBD1,NA,TRBV2,TRBJ2-7,TGTGCCAGCCGGACACATGGCGGGACAGGGGGGTACGAGCAGTACTTC,CASRTHGGTGGYEQYF
NA,NA,TRBV10-1,TRBJ2-3,TGCGCCAGCAGTGACTCGGTGCTCACAGATACGCAGTATTTT,CASSDSVLTDTQYF
TRBD1,NA,TRBV18,TRBJ2-3,TGTGCCAGCTCACCACCGGGACAGGGAGCAGATACGCAGTATTTT,CASSPPGQGADTQYF
NA,NA,TRBV9,TRBJ2-2,TGTGCCAGCAGCGTAGGGCCCCCTCGGGTCACCGGGGAGCTGTTTTTT,CASSVGPPRVTGELFF
NA,NA,TRBV2,TRBJ2-5,TGTGCCAGCGCGAGAAGCGGGCCGGTTGAGACCCAGTACTTC,CASARSGPVETQYF
TRBD1,NA,TRBV18,TRBJ2-2,TGTGCCAGCTCACCAGCAGGGGGCACCGGGGAGCTGTTTTTT,CASSPAGGTGELFF
TRBD1,NA,TRBV24-1,TRBJ1-4,TGTGCCACCTCAAAGGCGGGACAGGGGAATGAAAAACTGTTTTTT,CATSKAGQGNEKLFF
NA,NA,TRBV7-8,TRBJ1-5,TGTGCCAGCAGCTTAGTTGCCGCGACACGGTATAGCAATCAGCCCCAGCATTTT,CASSLVAATRYSNQPQHF
TRBD2,NA,TRBV10-2,TRBJ2-3,TGCGCCAGCAGTGAGCGGAGACTAGCGGGAGTGCGGGATACGCAGTATTTT,CASSERRLAGVRDTQYF
TRBD2,NA,TRBV29-1,TRBJ2-1,TGCAGCGTTGAAGCCCCCGGGACTAGCGGGAGCTATGAGCAGTTCTTC,CSVEAPGTSGSYEQFF
NA,NA,TRBV7-3,TRBJ1-2,TGTGCCAGCAGTCCGACCCCCGGGATGGAGAGTGGCTACACCTTC,CASSPTPGMESGYTF
TRBD1,NA,TRBV7-9,TRBJ2-1,TGTGCCAGCAGCATCCGGACAGGGTGGGATGAGCAGTTCTTC,CASSIRTGWDEQFF
NA,NA,TRBV7-9,TRBJ2-7,TGTGCCAGCAGCTTGTCCTCCGAGCAGTACTTC,CASSLSSEQYF
NA,NA,TRBV18,TRBJ1-3,TGTGCCAGCTCACCAAATATGAGAGGAAACTCTGGAAACACCATATATTTT,CASSPNMRGNSGNTIYF
NA,NA,TRBV28,TRBJ2-7,TGTGCCAGCAGTTTTACAATTGGGCCCGCCCGGGAACTCTACGAGCAGTACTTC,CASSFTIGPARELYEQYF
NA,NA,TRBV19,TRBJ1-5,TGTGCCAGTAGTATTGAGGGCGGGAATCAGCCCCAGCATTTT,CASSIEGGNQPQHF
TRBD2,few,TRBV4-1,TRBJ2-3,TGCGCCAGCAGCCGACTAGCGGGGGGGAGCACAGATACGCAGTATTTT,CASSRLAGGSTDTQYF
NA,NA,TRBV5-1,TRBJ1-5,TGCGCCAGCAGCTTGGGACCTGAGGCCCATCAGCCCCAGCATTTT,CASSLGPEAHQPQHF
TRBD2,NA,TRBV13,TRBJ2-7,TGTGCCAGCAGCTTAGAGCGGGAGGGTTCCGAGGGTTCCTACGAGCAGTACTTC,CASSLEREGSEGSYEQYF
NA,NA,TRBV18,TRBJ2-3,TGTGCCAGCTCAGGGACTACAGATACGCAGTATTTT,CASSGTTDTQYF
NA,NA,TRBV20-1,TRBJ1-5,TGCAGTGCTAGTTCGGGAAATAGCAATCAGCCCCAGCATTTT,CSASSGNSNQPQHF
TRBD1,NA,TRBV23-1,TRBJ2-2,TGCGCCAGTGGGACAGGGGTAAGGATCGGGGAGCTGTTTTTT,CASGTGVRIGELFF
NA,NA,TRBV5-1,TRBJ2-5,TGCGCCAGCAGCTTGGGTAATCGGGTAGAGACCCAGTACTTC,CASSLGNRVETQYF
TRBD1,NA,TRBV6-9,TRBJ2-7,TGTGCCAGCAGTTCTCTTCGGGACAGAGCCTACGAGCAGTACTTC,CASSSLRDRAYEQYF
TRBD1,NA,TRBV5-1,TRBJ1-3,TGCGCCAGCAGCGCAGGGACAGGGACTGGAAACACCATATATTTT,CASSAGTGTGNTIYF